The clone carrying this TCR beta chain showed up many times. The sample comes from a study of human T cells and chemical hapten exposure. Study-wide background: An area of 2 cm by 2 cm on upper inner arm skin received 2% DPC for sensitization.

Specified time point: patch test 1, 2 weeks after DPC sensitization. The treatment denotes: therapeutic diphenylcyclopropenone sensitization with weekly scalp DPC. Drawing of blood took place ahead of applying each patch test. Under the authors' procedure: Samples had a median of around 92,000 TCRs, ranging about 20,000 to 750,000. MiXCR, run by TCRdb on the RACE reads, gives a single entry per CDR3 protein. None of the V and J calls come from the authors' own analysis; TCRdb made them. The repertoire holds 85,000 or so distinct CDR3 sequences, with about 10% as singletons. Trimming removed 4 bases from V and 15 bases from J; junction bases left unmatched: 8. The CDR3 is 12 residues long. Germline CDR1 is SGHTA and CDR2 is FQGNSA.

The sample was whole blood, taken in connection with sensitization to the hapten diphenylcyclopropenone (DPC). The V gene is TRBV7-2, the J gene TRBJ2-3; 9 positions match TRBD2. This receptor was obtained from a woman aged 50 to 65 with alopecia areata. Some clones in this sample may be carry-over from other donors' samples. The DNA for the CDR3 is TGTGCCAGCAGCTCAGTGGGGACTAGCTTATATTTT. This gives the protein CASSSVGTSLYF.